Presented here are 20 T cell receptor beta chains from one specimen sequenced in a study of cytomegalovirus exposure and HLA in healthy donors. Both 60 Vbeta primers and 13 Jbeta primers went into the PCR. Sequencing used immunoSEQ multiplex PCR; TCRdb keeps in-frame clones, though not all of them. The sample contains over 20,000 clones, 55% to 75% of which appear only once. Sequenced material: PBMCs. The receptors shown here come from a woman between 50 and 59 years old in good health and CMV-seronegative.

V usage is TRBV28 and J usage is TRBJ1-4, with D uncertain. From germline, CDR1 is MDHEN and CDR2 SYDVKM. The CDR3 contains 13 residues. Trimming took 10 bases from V and 2 from J, leaving 11 bases between them. Here the CDR3 reads CAIRRQTNEKLFF. CDR3 nucleotides: TGTGCCATACGGAGGCAGACTAATGAAAAACTGTTTTTT.

CDR3 DNA sequence: TGTGCCAGCAGCCGTGGGGGGATCGGCTACGAGCAGTACTTC. Amino acid sequence: CASSRGGIGYEQYF. The chain carries TRBV5-4 and TRBJ2-7; possibly TRBD2 for D (6 bases). The CDR3 totals 14 residues. Trimming stripped 4 bases from V and 3 bases from J, with 14 bases between. Looked up from germline, CDR1 is SGHNT and CDR2 is YYREEE (reference sequence). Full variable domain (outside the CDR3, taken from reference TRBV5-4 and TRBJ2-7): ETGVTQSPTHLIKTRGQQVTLRCSSQSGHNTVSWYQQALGQGPQFIFQYYREEENGRGNFPPRFSGLQFPNYSSELNVNALELDDSALYLCASSRGGIGYEQYFGPGTRLTVT.

This sequence joins TRBV18 and TRBJ1-5; the D is unclear. The germline V gene encodes CDR1 KGHSH and CDR2 LQKENI. The CDR3 consists of 14 residues. V lost 6 bases to trimming and J lost 2 bases, with 11 bases between them. The CDR3 DNA reads as TGTGCCAGCTCTCCTATCGGAGGCAATCAGCCCCAGCATTTT. It encodes CASSPIGGNQPQHF.

The chain uses TRBV15 and TRBJ2-7; 10 bases match TRBD2. V lost 1 base to trimming and J lost 0 bases; unmatched junction nucleotides: 6. Germline V gene lookup returns CDR1 LNHNV and CDR2 YYDKDF (reference sequence). The CDR3 is 17 residues long. The CDR3 nucleotides read TGTGCCACCAGCAGAGCTAGGGGGACTAGCGACTCCTACGAGCAGTACTTC. Translated: CATSRARGTSDSYEQYF.

This chain uses TRBV2 with TRBJ1-1; D may be TRBD1 (6 bases). CDR1 is SNHLY and CDR2 is FYNNEI in the germline V gene. Trimming removed 4 bases at V and 5 bases at J, with 11 bases between. This CDR3 comprises 13 residues. The CDR3 sequence: CASSVQGITEAFF. The CDR3 nucleotides read TGTGCCAGCAGTGTCCAGGGGATAACTGAAGCTTTCTTT.

The chain carries TRBV29-1 and TRBJ2-5; 8 bases fit TRBD2. The V and J ends lost 4 bases and 2 bases, in that order; junction bases with no gene match: 0. The germline V gene has CDR1 SQVTM and CDR2 ANQGSEA. CDR3 size: 12 residues. CDR3 protein: CSVAGGQETQYF. In DNA, the CDR3 is TGCAGCGTTGCGGGGGGGCAAGAGACCCAGTACTTC.

V usage is TRBV29-1 and J usage is TRBJ1-3; D possibly corresponds to TRBD1 (6 bases). Trimming cost V 7 bases and J 0 bases, with 16 bases left between them. The V gene's germline CDR1 is SQVTM and CDR2 ANQGSEA. This CDR3 spans 15 amino acids. The CDR3 DNA reads as TGCAGCGCTCGGGACACTCTCCTCTCTGGAAACACCATATATTTT. This codes for CSARDTLLSGNTIYF.

V is TRBV9 and J is TRBJ2-3; TRBD2 matches 11 bases. This CDR3 is 20 amino acids long. Germline V gives CDR1 SGDLS, CDR2 YYNGEE. J lost 0 bases, V lost 0 bases, and 12 bases had no gene match. The chain's CDR3 is CASSVGGASGGYVSTDTQYF. CDR3 DNA sequence: TGTGCCAGCAGCGTAGGAGGGGCTAGCGGGGGGTACGTTAGCACAGATACGCAGTATTTT.

V usage is TRBV29-1 and J usage is TRBJ2-3; weak D call: TRBD2 (5 bases). This CDR3 is 13 amino acids long. Germline-derived CDR1 and CDR2 are SQVTM and ANQGSEA. V was clipped by 3 bases and J by 2 bases, with 9 bases between them. The CDR3 nucleotides are TGCAGCGTTGAGAGGGCTGACACAGATACGCAGTATTTT. Translated: CSVERADTDTQYF.

The chain links TRBV10-3 to TRBJ1-2; 8 nucleotides align to TRBD1. The junction had 12 bases not matched to a gene; V was cut back by 4 bases and J by 5 bases. In germline, CDR1 is ENHRY, CDR2 SYGVKD. The CDR3 runs 16 residues. CDR3 sequence reads: CAISVSRGRDNYGYTF. The CDR3 DNA is TGTGCCATCAGTGTAAGCAGGGGGCGTGATAATTATGGCTACACCTTC.

The J gene is TRBJ1-6, the V gene TRBV14, with 7 bases lining up with TRBD1. CDR3 length: 13 amino acids. After removal of 8 bases from V and 3 bases from J, the junction contained 1 base not matched to a gene. Per germline, CDR1 SGHDN and CDR2 FVKESK. CDR3 sequence (DNA): TGTGCCAGCCGGGACAGCTATAATTCACCCCTCCACTTT. Amino acids: CASRDSYNSPLHF.

This clone has a handful of counts. The chain uses TRBV6-5 and TRBJ2-7; D is ambiguous. This CDR3 has 11 amino acids. The V end was cut by 2 bases, the J end by 6 bases, with 5 bases between. Germline assignment: CDR1 MNHEY and CDR2 SVGAGI. The CDR3 DNA sequence: TGTGCCAGCAGTTACGGCGGCGAGCAGTACTTC. Encoded protein: CASSYGGEQYF.

The J gene is TRBJ2-7, the V gene TRBV11-2; D not resolved. The CDR3 sequence is 12 residues long. Trimming shortened V by 5 bases and J by 0 bases, and 5 bases separated the two germline ends. CDR1 and CDR2 (germline): SGHAT, FQNNGV. CDR3: CASSHNSYEQYF. The DNA of the CDR3 is TGTGCCAGCAGCCACAACTCCTACGAGCAGTACTTC.

The rearrangement links TRBV11-3 to TRBJ2-7; perhaps TRBD2 as D (7 bases). Trimming stripped 3 bases from V and 2 bases from J, with 14 bases between. CDR1 is SGHNT, CDR2 YENEEA, per germline. The CDR3 is 15 residues long. CDR3 sequence (DNA): TGTGCCAGCAGCTTGGGGGGGGCGGCGGCCTACGAGCAGTACTTC. Amino acid sequence: CASSLGGAAAYEQYF.

This sequence joins TRBV5-8 and TRBJ1-1; 9 bases match TRBD1. With V trimmed by 4 bases and J by 4 bases, 11 bases remained unmatched. Germline assignment: CDR1 SGHTS and CDR2 YDEGEE. This CDR3 contains 16 residues. The CDR3 nucleotides read TGTGCCAGCAGCCGTCCACAGGGGGCTCGCGCCACTGAAGCTTTCTTT. Protein sequence: CASSRPQGARATEAFF. The full variable domain, completed using reference TRBV5-8 and TRBJ1-1, is EAGVTQSPTHLIKTRGQQATLRCSPISGHTSVYWYQQALGLGLQFLLWYDEGEERNRGNFPPRFSGRQFPNYSSELNVNALELEDSALYLCASSRPQGARATEAFFGQGTRLTVV.

The chain combines TRBV7-9 with TRBJ1-5, with 8 nucleotides matching TRBD1. Trimming cost V 4 bases and J 5 bases; bases outside gene matches: 4. Germline V gene sequence: CDR1 SEHNR, CDR2 FQNEAQ (reference sequence). This CDR3 has 14 residues. The CDR3 region has the DNA TGTGCCAGCAGCTCAGGACAGGGAGATCAGCCCCAGCATTTT. Protein sequence: CASSSGQGDQPQHF.

This chain connects TRBV9 to TRBJ1-1; 8 positions match TRBD1. After removal of 3 bases from V and 5 bases from J, the junction contained 6 bases not matched to a gene. The length of the CDR3 is 14 residues. CDR1 SGDLS and CDR2 YYNGEE come from the germline V gene. Here the CDR3 DNA reads TGTGCCAGCAGCGCTCGACAGGGGATGACTGAAGCTTTCTTT. Protein: CASSARQGMTEAFF.

The chain recombines TRBV25-1 with TRBJ1-1, with D perhaps matching TRBD1 (5 bases). The germline V gene encodes CDR1 MGHDK and CDR2 SYGVNS. Trimming pared 2 bases from V and 11 bases from J, leaving 15 bases between. The CDR3 extends over 13 amino acids. The CDR3 coding sequence is TGTGCCAGCAGTGAAAGGGGTCCGAACGTGGCTTTCTTT. Its translation: CASSERGPNVAFF.

This clone was seen just once. V is TRBV7-2 and J is TRBJ1-2; perhaps TRBD1 as D (5 bases). Looked up from germline, CDR1 is SGHTA and CDR2 is FQGNSA. The CDR3 runs 12 residues. The V and J ends lost 1 base and 8 bases respectively, with 8 bases between them. Here the CDR3 DNA reads TGTGCCAGCAGCTTAGGGGGGGACGGCTACACCTTC. It is translated as CASSLGGDGYTF. Based on the CDR3 plus reference TRBV7-2 and TRBJ1-2, the full variable domain is GAGVSQSPSNKVTEKGKDVELRCDPISGHTALYWYRQSLGQGLEFLIYFQGNSAPDKSGLPSDRFSAERTGGSVSTLTIQRTQQEDSAVYLCASSLGGDGYTFGSGTRLTVV.

The CDR3, as DNA: TGTGCCAGCAGTTCGCCCGCAGCGGGAGACAATGAGCAGTTCTTC. It is translated as CASSSPAAGDNEQFF. This rearrangement joins TRBV6-5 to TRBJ2-1; 8 nucleotides align to TRBD2. This CDR3 contains 15 residues. V lost 4 bases and J lost 5; bases outside the gene matches: 7. CDR1 and CDR2 from the germline V gene are MNHEY and SVGAGI.